These T cell receptor beta chains were read from a single sample in a study of shared clonotypes between healthy human individuals. The repertoire was sequenced with immunoSEQ multiplex PCR; TCRdb's copy has only in-frame clones and lacks some. This table holds around 2,000,000 clones, 95% found once. Sequencing was carried out using naive CD4+ T cells sorted from blood. All receptors derive from a man between 18 and 29 years old in good health. Both conserved end residues are part of each CDR3. Each record gives: J gene, D gene, V gene, CDR3 protein, CDR3 DNA. D genes are given only for firm matches.

J gene: TRBJ2-5; D gene: TRBD2; V gene: TRBV30; CDR3 protein: CAWSAELAGGGETQYF; CDR3 DNA: TGTGCCTGGAGTGCGGAGCTAGCGGGAGGGGGAGAGACCCAGTACTTC
J gene: TRBJ2-7; D gene: TRBD1; V gene: TRBV18; CDR3 protein: CASSRTRQGALTYEQYF; CDR3 DNA: TGTGCCAGCTCACGAACCAGACAGGGGGCCCTAACATACGAGCAGTACTTC
J gene: TRBJ1-6; D gene: -; V gene: TRBV27; CDR3 protein: CASRTGPVNSPLHF; CDR3 DNA: TGTGCCAGCAGAACAGGTCCCGTTAATTCACCCCTCCACTTT
J gene: TRBJ2-1; D gene: -; V gene: TRBV10-3; CDR3 protein: CAIGSLNEQFF; CDR3 DNA: TGTGCCATCGGGTCCCTCAATGAGCAGTTCTTC
J gene: TRBJ2-5; D gene: TRBD1; V gene: TRBV5-1; CDR3 protein: CASSLGQGVRETQYF; CDR3 DNA: TGCGCCAGCAGCTTGGGGCAGGGGGTACGAGAGACCCAGTACTTC
J gene: TRBJ1-2; D gene: TRBD1; V gene: TRBV30; CDR3 protein: CAWSRGQHYGYTF; CDR3 DNA: TGTGCCTGGAGCAGGGGACAGCACTATGGCTACACCTTC
J gene: TRBJ2-5; D gene: -; V gene: TRBV5-8; CDR3 protein: CASSLRARHIQETQYF; CDR3 DNA: TGTGCCAGCAGCTTACGCGCGCGGCACATTCAAGAGACCCAGTACTTC
J gene: TRBJ1-1; D gene: -; V gene: TRBV18; CDR3 protein: CASSPQGRRAFF; CDR3 DNA: TGTGCCAGCTCACCACAGGGTAGACGAGCTTTCTTT
J gene: TRBJ2-1; D gene: TRBD2; V gene: TRBV10-3; CDR3 protein: CAISEGTSGRINEQFF; CDR3 DNA: TGTGCCATCAGTGAAGGAACTAGCGGGAGGATCAATGAGCAGTTCTTC
J gene: TRBJ2-7; D gene: -; V gene: TRBV20-1; CDR3 protein: CSAGDAYEQYF; CDR3 DNA: TGCAGTGCTGGGGACGCCTACGAGCAGTACTTC
J gene: TRBJ2-7; D gene: TRBD2; V gene: TRBV2; CDR3 protein: CASKLAGAYEQYF; CDR3 DNA: TGTGCCAGCAAACTAGCGGGGGCCTACGAGCAGTACTTC
J gene: TRBJ2-7; D gene: TRBD1; V gene: TRBV30; CDR3 protein: CAWSVLRDSEQYF; CDR3 DNA: TGTGCCTGGAGTGTACTAAGGGACAGCGAGCAGTACTTC
J gene: TRBJ2-7; D gene: -; V gene: TRBV11-2; CDR3 protein: CASGIEGLLTNEQYF; CDR3 DNA: TGTGCCAGCGGCATTGAGGGCCTTCTTACCAACGAGCAGTACTTC
J gene: TRBJ2-1; D gene: -; V gene: TRBV4-2; CDR3 protein: CASSQDMGNEQFF; CDR3 DNA: TGTGCCAGCAGCCAAGATATGGGGAATGAGCAGTTCTTC
J gene: TRBJ1-1; D gene: -; V gene: TRBV4-1; CDR3 protein: CASSQAPYTEAFF; CDR3 DNA: TGCGCCAGCAGCCAAGCACCTTACACTGAAGCTTTCTTT
J gene: TRBJ1-1; D gene: TRBD1; V gene: TRBV5-6; CDR3 protein: CASSLVAQGAAFF; CDR3 DNA: TGTGCCAGCAGCTTGGTTGCACAGGGGGCGGCTTTCTTT
J gene: TRBJ1-2; D gene: TRBD1; V gene: TRBV5-6; CDR3 protein: CASSLRGRESYGYTF; CDR3 DNA: TGTGCCAGCAGCCTCAGGGGGCGGGAGAGCTATGGCTACACCTTC
J gene: TRBJ2-1; D gene: -; V gene: TRBV11-2; CDR3 protein: CASSLIIDEQFF; CDR3 DNA: TGTGCCAGCAGCTTAATCATCGATGAGCAGTTCTTC
J gene: TRBJ2-7; D gene: -; V gene: TRBV11-2; CDR3 protein: CASSLIFGQLYEQYF; CDR3 DNA: TGTGCCAGCAGCTTAATTTTCGGACAGCTATACGAGCAGTACTTC
J gene: TRBJ2-7; D gene: TRBD1; V gene: TRBV28; CDR3 protein: CASSFLKDRGPSYEQYF; CDR3 DNA: TGTGCCAGCAGTTTCCTTAAAGACAGGGGTCCTTCCTACGAGCAGTACTTC
J gene: TRBJ2-5; D gene: -; V gene: TRBV6-1; CDR3 protein: CASSRTGTGETQYF; CDR3 DNA: TGTGCCAGCAGCCGGACCGGGACTGGGGAGACCCAGTACTTC
J gene: TRBJ2-7; D gene: -; V gene: TRBV10-3; CDR3 protein: CAISQAQGRYEQYF; CDR3 DNA: TGTGCCATCTCCCAGGCACAGGGCCGGTACGAGCAGTACTTC
J gene: TRBJ1-3; D gene: -; V gene: TRBV11-2; CDR3 protein: CASSLEFSSSGNTIYF; CDR3 DNA: TGTGCCAGCAGCTTAGAATTCAGCTCGTCTGGAAACACCATATATTTT
J gene: TRBJ1-4; D gene: TRBD1; V gene: TRBV30; CDR3 protein: CAASGQGNEKLFF; CDR3 DNA: TGTGCCGCCTCGGGACAGGGGAATGAAAAACTGTTTTTT
J gene: TRBJ2-2; D gene: -; V gene: TRBV27; CDR3 protein: CASSFLAAKRTGELFF; CDR3 DNA: TGTGCCAGCAGTTTTTTAGCGGCCAAGAGAACCGGGGAGCTGTTTTTT
J gene: TRBJ2-5; D gene: -; V gene: TRBV6-5; CDR3 protein: CASSYVGGETQYF; CDR3 DNA: TGTGCCAGCAGTTACGTCGGGGGAGAGACCCAGTACTTC
J gene: TRBJ2-7; D gene: TRBD1; V gene: TRBV10-3; CDR3 protein: CAISPGQTYEQYF; CDR3 DNA: TGTGCCATCAGCCCGGGACAGACCTACGAGCAGTACTTC
J gene: TRBJ1-6; D gene: TRBD1; V gene: TRBV6-5; CDR3 protein: CASSAPDRASSPLHF; CDR3 DNA: TGTGCCAGCAGTGCCCCGGACAGGGCGAGTTCACCCCTCCACTTT
J gene: TRBJ1-1; D gene: TRBD1; V gene: TRBV6-5; CDR3 protein: CATVGQTNTEAFF; CDR3 DNA: TGTGCCACCGTGGGACAGACAAACACTGAAGCTTTCTTT